This T cell receptor beta chain was obtained from a study of response to subunit inactivated influenza vaccine. In TCRdb, the RT-PCR reads were re-called with MiXCR into one record per CDR3 protein. The data contain 650,000 to 850,000 distinct CDR3 sequences, roughly 14% of them singletons. This clonotype came up a few times. Here the sequenced sample was PBMCs from blood, taken approximately 15 days before vaccination. This clonotype was obtained from a man aged 45-60 years who received an inactivated influenza vaccine.

Here the CDR3 reads CASRENQGETQYF. Written as DNA, the CDR3 is TGTGCCAGCAGGGAAAACCAGGGAGAGACCCAGTACTTC. The chain recombines TRBV12-3 or TRBV12-4 with TRBJ2-5; maybe TRBD1 (5 bases). The CDR3 length is 13 residues. V was pared by 6 bases and J by 4 bases, with 12 bases between.